Described below is a single T cell receptor (beta chain) sequence and its context. The sample comes from a study of blood T cell repertoires in COVID-19. CDR3 length: 17 residues. Between the trimmed V and J ends, which lost 1 base and 1 base, there was a span of 13 bases. Per germline, CDR1 KGHSH and CDR2 LQKENI. Profiled with immunoSEQ multiplex PCR; TCRdb holds only in-frame clones, not every one. Among about 310,000 clones, around 92% were seen once, and the ten largest hold around 9%. Recruitment covered roughly 22 US areas and drew participants whose ages spanned roughly 18 to 89 years. For recovered donors of Cohort 3, there were two negative PCRs, clearance, or symptom resolution.

V gene TRBV18 combines with J gene TRBJ2-2; TRBD1 is a possible D gene (6 bases). Material: PBMCs or T cells enriched from blood (not recorded which). The TCR originated in a woman aged 25 to 45 who had recovered from COVID-19. The CDR3: CASSPLQGSWNTGELFF. The CDR3 DNA reads TGTGCCAGCTCACCACTCCAGGGGTCATGGAACACCGGGGAGCTGTTTTTT.